This T cell receptor beta chain derives from a study of blood T cell repertoires in COVID-19 (dated by TCRdb to 2020 to 2021). With respect to the entire study: Samples from collaborators originated in the United States, Italy and Spain and spanned both the acute and convalescent phases of COVID-19. The material from the prospective study consisted of cDNA or gDNA derived from T cells, B-cell-depleted T cells, or PBMCs. Subjects who had been exposed to COVID-19, were actively infected with it, or had recovered from it provided the deeply sampled blood TCRbeta repertoires that made up the dataset. The repertoires were released in a freely available public database intended as a resource for research on the immune response to SARS-CoV-2. Samples were obtained from the ongoing ImmuneRACE study (first 160 participants) and from some 1,300 subjects provided by 6 global collaborators. Nearly every sample came with metadata listing a de-identified subject ID, COVID-19 status, age in years and sex. Where available, HLA class I and class II types were taken from metadata supplied by the sample provider and were not determined by assay-based typing.

TCRbeta CDR3 regions were amplified from genomic DNA by means of the immunoSEQ Assay, a bias-controlled multiplex PCR. The paper's data handling went like this. The number of nucleated cells in each sample was estimated from the amplification of reference gene primers within the assay. Sequence reads were collapsed and filtered to measure the absolute abundance of every unique TCRbeta CDR3 rearrangement. For each sample, productive Simpson clonality was calculated by taking the square root of Simpson's diversity index across productive rearrangements. Held by TCRdb, this immuneACCESS table contains in-frame sequences only and omits some clones. Under half of the omission traces to an unresolved V gene where checked; the cause of the rest is unknown. V and J calls and clone size come straight from that table; D and trimming were deduced from the DNA. The sample records over 55,000 clones, around 80% of which are singletons. Clones ranked in the top ten supply about 4% of the sample.

CDR1 SGHNT and CDR2 YYREEE are derived from the germline V gene (reference sequence). From the cysteine up to the phenylalanine, the CDR3 has a length of 15 residues. The sequence is cut down to CDR3 DNA, 45 bases in frame from base 1. V is cut by 7 bases and J by 4 bases, and the space between the germline ends is 21 bases. What the research found in general, with its limitations: How much clinical and demographic metadata was included differed by source and by participant, and the metadata was provided uncurated.

Enrolling through a virtual design, the prospective study's participants ranged in age from about 18 to 100 years and lived across around 25 United States geographic areas. To assign participants to cohorts, the prospective study relied on clinical history that participants themselves reported in a screening survey and a study questionnaire. In the prospective study, whole blood, serum and a nasopharyngeal or oropharyngeal swab were collected from each participant by mobile phlebotomists. Additional blood draws and questionnaires over an approximately two-month period could optionally be provided by prospective study participants. Before DNA extraction, prospective study blood samples were shipped either frozen or at room temperature. Concerning this clone itself: Its antigen target is currently unknown. Base qualities were left out, and no much larger clone turns up one base away.

The sequencing sample was made of PBMCs or T cells enriched from blood (not recorded which). This receptor was obtained from a middle-aged woman with acute COVID-19. The receptor chain draws on TRBV5-4 and TRBJ2-7; the best D guess is TRBD1, with 5 bases matching. At the DNA level, the sequence is TGTGCCAGCGGATCCGGCCCGGCAGGGCCATACGAGCAGTACTTC. It translates to CASGSGPAGPYEQYF.